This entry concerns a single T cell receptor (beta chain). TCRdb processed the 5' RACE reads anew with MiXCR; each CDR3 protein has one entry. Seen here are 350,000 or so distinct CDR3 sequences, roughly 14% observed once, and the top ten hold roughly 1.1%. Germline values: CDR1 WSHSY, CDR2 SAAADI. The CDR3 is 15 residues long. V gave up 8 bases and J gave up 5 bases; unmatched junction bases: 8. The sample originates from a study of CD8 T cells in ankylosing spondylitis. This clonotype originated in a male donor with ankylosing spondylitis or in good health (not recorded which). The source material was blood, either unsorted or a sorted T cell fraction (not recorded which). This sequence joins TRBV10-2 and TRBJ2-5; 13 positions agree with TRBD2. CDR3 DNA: TGCGCCAGCGCCCCAGGACTAGCGGGAGTGGAGACCCAGTACTTC. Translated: CASAPGLAGVETQYF.